Shown below are 20 T cell receptor beta chains from a single sample sequenced in a study of vaccination effects on CD4 cells after COVID-19. Their recognized antigens are unknown. Repertoires were generated with immunoSEQ multiplex PCR, while TCRdb's copy carries only in-frame clones and drops some. The table has tens of thousands of clones, 65% to 80% seen once. Investigators separated out CD4+ T cells once 10 days of culture had passed. Two doses of BNT162b2 or mRNA-1273 vaccine were administered to participants. This sample comprised CD4+ T cells from PBMCs cultured without peptide, obtained after COVID-19 vaccination. The receptor source for this set is a human donor who received a COVID-19 vaccine.

The V and J genes are TRBV18 and TRBJ2-7, with 9 nucleotides matching TRBD1. This CDR3 comprises 17 residues. V was clipped by 2 bases and J by 2 bases; unmatched bases: 10. The V gene's germline CDR1 is KGHSH and CDR2 LQKENI. CDR3 region: CASSPRPPGQGPYEQYV. CDR3 sequence (DNA): TGTGCCAGCTCACCAAGACCCCCGGGACAGGGTCCCTACGAGCAGTACGTC.

The chain employs TRBV18 and TRBJ1-1, with TRBD1 matching over 11 bases. Germline trimming cut 7 bases from V and 2 bases from J; bases unmatched to any gene: 3. The CDR3 extends over 14 amino acids. Germline lookup yields CDR1 KGHSH and CDR2 LQKENI. The DNA for the CDR3 is TGTGCCAGCTTCGGACAGGGGGCAAACACTGAAGCTTTCTTT. Encoded protein: CASFGQGANTEAFF.

The chain employs TRBV18 and TRBJ2-3, with TRBD2 matching 10 bases. The CDR3 is 15 residues long. Germline trimming cut 4 bases from V and 4 bases from J; bases unmatched to any gene: 5. The germline V gene has CDR1 KGHSH and CDR2 LQKENI. The CDR3 sequence is CASSLSGGAPDTQYF. CDR3 DNA: TGTGCCAGCTCACTGAGCGGGGGGGCCCCAGATACGCAGTATTTT.

The chain uses TRBV5-1 and TRBJ2-2, with D possibly being TRBD1 or TRBD2 (6 bases each). V was cut by 2 bases and J by 5 bases, with 22 bases left in between. Germline assignment: CDR1 SGHRS and CDR2 YFSETQ. The CDR3 length is 18 residues. The CDR3 DNA is TGCGCCAGCAGCTTCGGAGGGGGGCCGATTAGTTATACCGGGGAGCTGTTTTTT. This sequence encodes CASSFGGGPISYTGELFF.

The rearrangement links TRBV27 to TRBJ1-5, with 7 bases fitting TRBD1. CDR1 is MNHEY, CDR2 SMNVEV, per germline (reference sequence). V shed 5 bases, J shed 1 base, and the junction held 5 bases outside the gene matches. The CDR3 length is 15 residues. The CDR3 bases are TGTGCCAGCAGTAAGGACAGGTCAAGCAATCAGCCCCAGCATTTT. Translation: CASSKDRSSNQPQHF.

CDR3 residues: CASSKEVAGLLYEQYV. The CDR3 DNA reads TGTGCCAGCAGCAAAGAAGTAGCGGGGCTTTTGTACGAGCAGTACGTC. V usage is TRBV21-1 and J usage is TRBJ2-7; the table's D gene call, TRBD2, was not cross checked with the DNA. TRBV21-1 is flagged as a pseudogene. The CDR3 length is 16 residues.

The chain uses TRBV2 and TRBJ1-1, with a weak D call TRBD1 (6 bases). V dropped 9 bases and J dropped 5 bases, with 10 bases sitting between them. This CDR3 contains 11 residues. The germline CDR1 and CDR2 sequences are SNHLY and FYNNEI. CDR3 in amino acids: CASTGWTEAFF. The CDR3 DNA reads as TGTGCCAGTACAGGGTGGACTGAAGCTTTCTTT.

V gene TRBV30 combines with J gene TRBJ2-6; D call uncertain. The germline CDR1 and CDR2 sequences are GTSNPN and SVGIG (reference sequence). Trimming stripped 5 bases from V and 0 bases from J, with 8 bases between. The CDR3 is 14 residues long. The CDR3 loop reads CAWATGSGANVLTF. CDR3 bases: TGTGCCTGGGCGACTGGCTCTGGGGCCAACGTCCTGACTTTC.

The V gene is TRBV2, the J gene TRBJ1-5; 8 bases align to TRBD1. This CDR3 spans 15 amino acids. The J segment lost 1 base and the V segment lost 4 bases, leaving 3 bases of the junction unmatched. The germline V gene has CDR1 SNHLY and CDR2 FYNNEI. CDR3 region: CASSGTGGSNQPQHF. CDR3 nucleotides: TGTGCCAGCAGTGGAACAGGGGGAAGCAATCAGCCCCAGCATTTT.

This clone showed up just a few times. The chain uses TRBV7-3 and TRBJ1-1; 7 bases are shared with TRBD1. Germline trimming cut 4 bases from V and 10 bases from J; bases unmatched to any gene: 12. This CDR3 has 14 residues. The germline CDR1 and CDR2 sequences are SGHTA and FQGTGA. The CDR3 DNA is TGTGCCAGCAGCTCCACCCCTTGGGACAGTATAGCTTTCTTT. Amino acid sequence: CASSSTPWDSIAFF. The full variable domain, rest sourced from reference TRBV7-3 and TRBJ1-1, is GAGVSQTPSNKVTEKGKYVELRCDPISGHTALYWYRQSLGQGPEFLIYFQGTGAADDSGLPNDRFFAVRPEGSVSTLKIQRTERGDSAVYLCASSSTPWDSIAFFGQGTRLTVV.

The CDR3 DNA follows: TGTGCCAGCAGCAAAGGAGGGACAGGGCCCCCTGGGAACACTGAAGCTTTCTTT. This gives the protein CASSKGGTGPPGNTEAFF. The chain links TRBV21-1 to TRBJ1-1; the table names TRBD1, a call not compared with the DNA. TRBV21-1 is marked as a pseudogene. This CDR3 is 18 amino acids long.

The chain has TRBV29-1 and TRBJ2-3, with 7 nucleotides matching TRBD1. The CDR3 length is 13 residues. Looked up from germline, CDR1 is SQVTM and CDR2 is ANQGSEA. The V and J ends lost 4 bases and 2 bases, in that order; junction bases with no gene match: 3. CDR3 residues: CSVGDRDTDTQYF. The CDR3 DNA follows: TGCAGCGTTGGAGACAGGGACACAGATACGCAGTATTTT.

The chain couples TRBV6-5 to TRBJ2-7; no clear D. The CDR3 is 14 amino acids. Germline V lookup: CDR1 MNHEY, CDR2 SVGAGI. With 0 bases removed from V and 3 bases from J, the gap between germline ends came to 9 bases. CDR3 sequence reads: CASSYSAGGYEQYV. CDR3 coding DNA: TGTGCCAGCAGTTACTCGGCAGGCGGCTACGAGCAGTACGTC.

This chain uses TRBV6-2 or TRBV6-3 with TRBJ2-3, with 9 bases that match TRBD1. Germline V gene sequence: CDR1 MNHEY, CDR2 SVGEGT. With 2 bases clipped from V and 6 bases from J, the junction kept 12 bases outside the gene matches. The CDR3 totals 17 residues. The CDR3 nucleotides are TGTGCCAGCAGTTACCCAACAGGAGGGACAGGGACCGATACGCAGTATTTT. It translates to CASSYPTGGTGTDTQYF.

This clone was seen once. This chain uses TRBV5-5 with TRBJ1-2, with a tentative D call TRBD1 (5 bases). Looked up from germline, CDR1 is SGHKS and CDR2 is YYEKEE (reference sequence). CDR3 length: 13 residues. V lost 1 base and J 10 bases, leaving 14 bases between the germline ends. In nucleotides, the CDR3 is TGTGCCAGCAGCTTGATACAGGTCACCGACTACACCTTC. Its protein product is CASSLIQVTDYTF. The whole variable domain, filled in from reference TRBV5-5 and TRBJ1-2, reads DAGVTQSPTHLIKTRGQQVTLRCSPISGHKSVSWYQQVLGQGPQFIFQYYEKEERGRGNFPDRFSARQFPNYSSELNVNALLLGDSALYLCASSLIQVTDYTFGSGTRLTVV.

The chain joins TRBV6-5 to TRBJ1-2; 9 nucleotides line up with TRBD1. The CDR3 covers 15 residues. Per germline, CDR1 MNHEY and CDR2 SVGAGI. V gave up 2 bases and J gave up 2 bases; unmatched junction bases: 3. This CDR3 is CASSYTGGANYGYTF. CDR3 DNA: TGTGCCAGCAGTTACACAGGGGGCGCGAACTATGGCTACACCTTC.

The gene calls are TRBV19 and TRBJ2-1, with 10 nucleotides matching TRBD2. The V gene end was trimmed by 4 bases and the J gene end by 6 bases; junction bases not matched to a gene: 3. CDR3 length equals 14 residues. Germline lookup yields CDR1 LNHDA and CDR2 SQIVND (reference sequence). The CDR3 region is CASSRSGGANEQFF. The CDR3 region has the DNA TGTGCCAGTAGTAGAAGCGGGGGGGCCAATGAGCAGTTCTTC.

V usage is TRBV24-1 and J usage is TRBJ2-7; D ambiguous. V was clipped by 5 bases and J by 3 bases, with 7 bases between them. This CDR3 is 12 amino acids long. CDR1 KGHDR and CDR2 SFDVKD come from the germline V gene. The CDR3 protein is CATSVQLYEQYV. In DNA, the CDR3 is TGTGCCACCAGTGTACAGCTCTACGAGCAGTACGTC.

This rearrangement joins TRBV6-5 to TRBJ2-4; perhaps TRBD2 as D (7 bases). The V end was cut by 7 bases, the J end by 7 bases, with 11 bases between. Germline V gene lookup returns CDR1 MNHEY and CDR2 SVGAGI. The CDR3 has 12 residues. The CDR3: CASKGGGNIQYF. The CDR3 nucleotides read TGTGCCAGCAAGGGGGGGGGTAACATTCAGTACTTC.

The V gene is TRBV2, the J gene TRBJ1-6, with a possible D match to TRBD1 (6 bases). Between the trimmed V and J ends, which lost 5 bases and 7 bases, there was a span of 12 bases. This CDR3 is 14 amino acids long. Germline V gene data show CDR1 as SNHLY and CDR2 as FYNNEI. In nucleotides, the CDR3 is TGTGCCAGCAGTCTACAGGGTCTGAATTCACCCCTCCACTTT. Protein: CASSLQGLNSPLHF.